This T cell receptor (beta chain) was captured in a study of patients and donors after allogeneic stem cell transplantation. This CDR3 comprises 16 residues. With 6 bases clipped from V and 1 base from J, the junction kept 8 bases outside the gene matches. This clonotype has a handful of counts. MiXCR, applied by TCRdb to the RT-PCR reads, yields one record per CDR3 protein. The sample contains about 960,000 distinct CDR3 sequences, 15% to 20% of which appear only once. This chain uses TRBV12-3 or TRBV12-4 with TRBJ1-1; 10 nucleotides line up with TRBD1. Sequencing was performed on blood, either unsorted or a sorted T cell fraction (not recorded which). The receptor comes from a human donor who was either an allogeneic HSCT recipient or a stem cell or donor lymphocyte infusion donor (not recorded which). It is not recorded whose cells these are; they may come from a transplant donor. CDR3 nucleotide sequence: TGTGCCAGCAGGGACCGGGACAGGGGATGGAACACTGAAGCTTTCTTT. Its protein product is CASRDRDRGWNTEAFF.